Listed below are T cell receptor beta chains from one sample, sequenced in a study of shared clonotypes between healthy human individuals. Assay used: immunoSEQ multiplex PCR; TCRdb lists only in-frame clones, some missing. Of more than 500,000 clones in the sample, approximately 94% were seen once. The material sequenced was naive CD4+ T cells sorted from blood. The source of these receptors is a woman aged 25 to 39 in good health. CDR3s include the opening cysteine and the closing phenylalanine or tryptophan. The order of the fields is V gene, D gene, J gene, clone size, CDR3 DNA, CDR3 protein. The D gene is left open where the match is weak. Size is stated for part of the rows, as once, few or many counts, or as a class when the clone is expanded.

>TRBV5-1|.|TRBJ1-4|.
TGCGCCAGCAGCTTGGCTTCCAATGAAAAACTGTTTTTT
CASSLASNEKLFF
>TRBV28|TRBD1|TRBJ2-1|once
TGTGCCAGCAGTTCGCCTGGACAGGCTCTCACTGAGCAGTTCTTC
CASSSPGQALTEQFF
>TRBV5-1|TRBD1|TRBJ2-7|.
TGCGCCAGCAGCTTGGGGACAGGGTACATCGAGCAGTACTTC
CASSLGTGYIEQYF
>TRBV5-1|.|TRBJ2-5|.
TGCGCCAGCAGCTTTTTGTGGGCAGAGACCCAGTACTTC
CASSFLWAETQYF
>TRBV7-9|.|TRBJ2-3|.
TGTGCCAGCAGCTTTAGCCCGGGGCCGGGCTCCCATACGCAGTATTTT
CASSFSPGPGSHTQYF
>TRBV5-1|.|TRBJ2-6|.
TGCGCCAGCTATAGGATCCCACACTCTGGGGCCAACGTCCTGACTTTC
CASYRIPHSGANVLTF
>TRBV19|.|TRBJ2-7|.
TGTGCCAGTAGTGTTCCGGGACACTCCTACGAGCAGTACTTC
CASSVPGHSYEQYF
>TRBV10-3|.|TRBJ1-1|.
TGTGCCATCAGCGATAGTGGTTCGAACACTGAAGCTTTCTTT
CAISDSGSNTEAFF
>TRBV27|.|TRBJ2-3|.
TGTGCCAGCACTCCGCTAAAAGGCTCAACGCAGTATTTT
CASTPLKGSTQYF
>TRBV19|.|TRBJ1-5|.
TGTGCCAGTAGTATGACAGCCCCAAGCAATCAGCCCCAGCATTTT
CASSMTAPSNQPQHF
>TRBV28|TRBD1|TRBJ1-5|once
TGTGCCAGCAGAGACGGACAGGGTGGACAGCCCCAGCATTTT
CASRDGQGGQPQHF
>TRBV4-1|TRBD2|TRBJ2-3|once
TGCGCCAGCAGCCAAGGGGGACTAGCGGGAGCGGCAGATACGCAGTATTTT
CASSQGGLAGAADTQYF
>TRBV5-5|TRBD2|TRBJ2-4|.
TGTGCCAGCAGCTTCTTAAGACTAGCGGACACCAAAAACATTCAGTACTTC
CASSFLRLADTKNIQYF
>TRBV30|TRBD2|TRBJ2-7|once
TGTGCCTGGATGATGACTAGCGGCCAGCTTGGGGAGCAGTACTTC
CAWMMTSGQLGEQYF
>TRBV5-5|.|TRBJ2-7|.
TGTGCCAGCAGCCTGGGCGTAGGGATGACCTACGAGCAGTACTTC
CASSLGVGMTYEQYF
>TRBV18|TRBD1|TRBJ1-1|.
TGTGCCAGCTCACCACTAACAGGGGAATTGCGGGCGAACACTGAAGCTTTCTTT
CASSPLTGELRANTEAFF